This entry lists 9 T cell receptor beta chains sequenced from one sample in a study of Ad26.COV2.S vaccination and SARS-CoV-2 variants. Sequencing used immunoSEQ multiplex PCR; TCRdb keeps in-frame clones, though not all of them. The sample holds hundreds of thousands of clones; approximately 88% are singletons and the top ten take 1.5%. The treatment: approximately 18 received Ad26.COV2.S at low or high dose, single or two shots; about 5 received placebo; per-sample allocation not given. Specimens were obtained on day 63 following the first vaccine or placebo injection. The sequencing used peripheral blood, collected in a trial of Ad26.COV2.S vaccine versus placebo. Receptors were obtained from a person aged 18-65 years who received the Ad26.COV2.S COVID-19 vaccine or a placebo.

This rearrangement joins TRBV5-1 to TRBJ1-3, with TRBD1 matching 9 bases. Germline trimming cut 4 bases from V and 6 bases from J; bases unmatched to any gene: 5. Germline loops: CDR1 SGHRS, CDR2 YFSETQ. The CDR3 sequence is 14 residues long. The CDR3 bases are TGCGCCAGCAGCCGGACAGGGGAGGAAAACACCATATATTTT. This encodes CASSRTGEENTIYF.

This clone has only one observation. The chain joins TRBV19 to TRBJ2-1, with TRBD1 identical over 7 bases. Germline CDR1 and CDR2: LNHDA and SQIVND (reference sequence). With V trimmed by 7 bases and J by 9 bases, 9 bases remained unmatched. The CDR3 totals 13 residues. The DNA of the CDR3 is TGTGCCAGTACGAACAGGGGAAAGGGTGAGCAGTTCTTC. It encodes CASTNRGKGEQFF.

CDR3 nucleotides: TGTGCCTGGAGTGCCCAGGATTACGAGCAGTACTTC. This encodes CAWSAQDYEQYF. The chain uses TRBV30 and TRBJ2-7; the D is unclear. The V end lost 1 base, the J end lost 4 bases, and 8 bases lay between the germline ends. Per the germline V gene, CDR1 is GTSNPN and CDR2 is SVGIG (reference sequence). The CDR3 loop spans 12 amino acids.

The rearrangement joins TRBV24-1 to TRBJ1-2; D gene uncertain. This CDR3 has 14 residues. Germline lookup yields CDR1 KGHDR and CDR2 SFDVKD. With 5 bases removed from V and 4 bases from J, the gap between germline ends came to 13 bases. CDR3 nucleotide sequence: TGTGCCACCAGTGCCCCCGAGGGCGCCTATGGCTACACCTTC. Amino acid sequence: CATSAPEGAYGYTF.

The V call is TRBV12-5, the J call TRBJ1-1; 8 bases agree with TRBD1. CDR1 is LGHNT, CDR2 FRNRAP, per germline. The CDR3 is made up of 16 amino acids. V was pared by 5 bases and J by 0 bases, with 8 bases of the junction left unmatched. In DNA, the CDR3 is TGTGCTAGTGGTGGGGACAGGAAGATCGTGAACACTGAAGCTTTCTTT. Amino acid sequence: CASGGDRKIVNTEAFF.

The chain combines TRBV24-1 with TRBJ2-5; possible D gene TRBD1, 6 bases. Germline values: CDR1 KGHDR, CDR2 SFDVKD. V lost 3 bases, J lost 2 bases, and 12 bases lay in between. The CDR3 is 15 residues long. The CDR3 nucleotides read TGTGCCACCAGTGATGATACAGGGTTGCAAGAGACCCAGTACTTC. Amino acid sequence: CATSDDTGLQETQYF.

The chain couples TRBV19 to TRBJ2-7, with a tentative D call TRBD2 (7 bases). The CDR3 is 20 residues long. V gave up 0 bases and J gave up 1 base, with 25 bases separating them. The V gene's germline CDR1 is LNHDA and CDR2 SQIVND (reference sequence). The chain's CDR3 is CASSIDRAGDTLHSSYEQYF. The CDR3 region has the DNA TGTGCCAGTAGTATAGATCGGGCGGGGGACACCTTACATTCTTCCTACGAGCAGTACTTC.

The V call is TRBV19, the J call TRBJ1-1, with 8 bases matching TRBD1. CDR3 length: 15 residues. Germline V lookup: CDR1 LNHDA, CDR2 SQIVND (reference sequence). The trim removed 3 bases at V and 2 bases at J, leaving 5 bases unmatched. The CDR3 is CASSIQGALNTEAFF. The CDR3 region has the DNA TGTGCCAGTAGTATCCAGGGGGCCCTAAACACTGAAGCTTTCTTT.

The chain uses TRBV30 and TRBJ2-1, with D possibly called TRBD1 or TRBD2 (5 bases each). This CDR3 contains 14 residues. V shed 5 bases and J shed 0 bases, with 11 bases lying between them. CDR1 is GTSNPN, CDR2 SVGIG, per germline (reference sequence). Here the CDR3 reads CAWGGRSSYNEQFF. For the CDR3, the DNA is TGTGCCTGGGGGGGACGTAGCTCCTACAATGAGCAGTTCTTC.